This entry features one T cell receptor beta chain sequence. A single count supports this clone. Its antigen is not yet known. Per-base quality was not reported, and no clone a single base away is much larger than it. This sample is part of a study of shared clonotypes between healthy human individuals (dated by TCRdb to 2020 to 2021). Regarding the study in general: Three men and two women, aged 18 to 49 years, made up the cohort. For each donor, CD4 naive and CD4 memory were each run on three plates, CD8 naive on two plates, and CD8 memory on one plate. To estimate repertoire size and how much clonotypes are shared between individuals, the study performed deep sequencing of blood TCR repertoires from about 5 healthy adults. Each donor's leukapheresis produced roughly between roughly 0.85 and 10 billion PBMCs. To increase sequencing depth and limit assay-specific biases, TCR repertoire library preparation and sequencing were carried out by different laboratories using diverse techniques.

The germline V gene provides CDR1 MDHEN and CDR2 SYDVKM. Cut back by 4 bases and 1 base, the V and J ends lie 4 bases apart. There are 12 amino acids in the CDR3, from cysteine to phenylalanine inclusive. The entry retains the CDR3 DNA only, 36 bases that are in frame from base 1. CD8 naive samples were CD45RO-negative cells positively selected for CCR7, giving a CD45RA+CCR7+ population that excluded TemRA cells. Donors were healthy HIV-negative adults with no recently reported acute infections or vaccinations. Only Caucasian adults living in Nashville, Tennessee, USA were represented among the donors. After blood collection by leukapheresis, PBMCs were isolated using Ficoll-Histopaque density gradient centrifugation and then cryopreserved in the vapor phase of liquid nitrogen. Analytical flow cytometry was used to check the purity and quantity of each magnetically sorted T cell population. Genomic DNA was isolated from every sorted fraction and measured by UV absorbance on a Nanodrop 2000c.

Study-level results and caveats: When a few donors were compared, the shared fraction of clonotypes was about 5.2% for naive CD4, over 3% for naive CD8, roughly 2.3% for memory CD4, and less than 0.5% for memory CD8. The genetic and exposure-history diversity represented was limited by the small number of donors. Naive subsets generally had larger estimated clonotype richness than memory subsets did. Based on pairwise subsampling, the degree of clonotype sharing among donors was expected to be affected by sequencing depth. Only blood was sampled, and tissue TCR repertoires likely differ from those in blood. Rarefaction of sorted-subset datasets indicated incomplete sequencing despite the large sequencing depth. Compared with non-shared clonotypes, the clonotypes found in all four sorted-subset donors had higher generation probabilities.

Using the deep immunoSEQ assay, multiplex PCR amplified TCR CDR3 regions from genomic DNA. For each cell subset, the extracted genomic DNA was distributed evenly across all wells of several immunoSEQ 96-well plates, and each plate served as one replicate. For sorted subsets, each replicate PCR was loaded with roughly 200 ng genomic DNA, equivalent to some 31,000 T cell genomes. Purified libraries were quantified with a Qubit 3.0 fluorometer, sized on a Bioanalyzer 2100, and re-quantified with the KAPA Library Quantification kit. Every immunoSEQ 96-well plate was sequenced on a separate single-read 150-cycle Illumina NextSeq 550 flow cell. In the paper's pipeline: The immunoSEQ output contained only junctional sequences without quality scores, so filtering could not match that applied to full-length reads. To assign V/J genes and CDR3, sequences were annotated using PyIR, a Python wrapper for IgBLAST v1.9, with IMGT germline references. Any read was removed if the V/J assignment was weak (E-value above 1e-6), the CDR3 was missing, or the read contained stop codons, out-of-frame junctions, or ambiguous translated residues. A V3J clonotype was defined by an identical inferred V gene, J gene, and CDR3 amino acid sequence. The percentage overlap between two repertoires was calculated by dividing the number of shared unique clonotypes by the size of the smaller repertoire. Repertoire richness was assessed with RTK rarefaction, the Chao1 estimator, and Recon v2.1 estimates of unobserved clonotypes. For all TCRbeta clonotypes obtained by the gDNA method from several donors, generation probabilities were computed with OLGA. This is the immuneACCESS table as TCRdb keeps it, with only in-frame sequences that have V and J called. A part of the clones is gone; compared with another copy, unresolved V genes explain less than half, and the rest is unexplained. V and J calls and clone size come straight from that table; D and trimming were deduced from the DNA. For this sample there are hundreds of thousands of clones; roughly 95% appear just once. The top ten clones comprise over 0.09% of the sample.

This receptor was identified in a woman aged 25 to 45 in good health. The sequenced sample consisted of naive CD8+ T cells sorted from blood. What this sample's cell subset or site label stands for: CD45RA+CCR7+. The rearranged segments are TRBV28 and TRBJ2-5; the D gene remains uncertain. The nucleotide sequence reads as follows: TGTGCCAGCAGTTCGATCCAAGAGACCCAGTACTTC. It translates to CASSSIQETQYF. Reference TRBV28 and TRBJ2-5 genes cover what lies past the CDR3, so the full variable domain is DVKVTQSSRYLVKRTGEKVFLECVQDMDHENMFWYRQDPGLGLRLIYFSYDVKMKEKGDIPEGYSVSREKKERFSLILESASTNQTSMYLCASSSIQETQYFGPGTRLLVL.